The source of this T cell receptor (beta chain) is a study of patients and donors after allogeneic stem cell transplantation. MiXCR was run by TCRdb on the RT-PCR reads, yielding one entry per CDR3 protein. Among about 74,000 distinct CDR3 sequences listed, about 26% were seen once. Trimming at V came to 3 bases and at J to 4 bases, leaving 3 bases not matched to a gene. CDR1 and CDR2 (germline): MGHRA, YSYEKL. The CDR3 sequence is 15 residues long. This clonotype has at least ten counts. The chain links TRBV4-1 to TRBJ1-5, with 10 positions matching TRBD1. The sequence was obtained from a human donor who was either an allogeneic HSCT recipient or a stem cell or donor lymphocyte infusion donor (not recorded which). It is not recorded whose cells these are; they may come from a transplant donor. What was sequenced was blood, either unsorted or a sorted T cell fraction (not recorded which). The CDR3 DNA reads as TGCGCCAGCAGCCATCCGGGACAGGGGAATCAGCCCCAGCATTTT. Amino acids: CASSHPGQGNQPQHF.